This paragraph reports one T cell receptor (beta chain). Antigen: not known. Genomic DNA of every subset was divided equally among multiple immunoSEQ plates. TCRdb's copy holds only in-frame clones and misses some; the assay was immunoSEQ multiplex PCR. This table has about 1.5 million clones, approximately 96% appearing once. This sample is drawn from a study of shared clonotypes between healthy human individuals. The study, taken as a whole, reports: Rarefaction revealed incomplete sorted-subset sequencing despite large depth.

CDR1 is SEHNR and CDR2 is FQNEAQ in the germline V gene (reference sequence). This CDR3 has 13 amino acids. Trimming took off 5 bases at V and 4 bases at J, with 9 bases between the two ends. Sample: naive CD4+ T cells sorted from blood. The subset is: CD45RA+ positively selected. The chain couples TRBV7-9 to TRBJ2-1, with a tentative D call TRBD1 (5 bases). The sequence derives from a man under 40 in good health. Here the CDR3 reads CASSPQAYNEQFF. DNA of the CDR3: TGTGCCAGCAGCCCACAGGCTTACAATGAGCAGTTCTTC.